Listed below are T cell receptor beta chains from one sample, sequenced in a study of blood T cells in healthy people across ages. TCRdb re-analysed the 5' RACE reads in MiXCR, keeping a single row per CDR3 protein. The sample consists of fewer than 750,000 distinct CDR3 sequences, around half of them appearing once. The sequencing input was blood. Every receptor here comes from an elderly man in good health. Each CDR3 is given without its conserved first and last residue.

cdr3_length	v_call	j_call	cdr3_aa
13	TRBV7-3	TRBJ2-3	ASSSGPGRTDTQY
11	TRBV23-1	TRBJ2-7	ASSQGYSYEQY
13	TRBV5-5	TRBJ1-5	ASSFRTGANQPQH
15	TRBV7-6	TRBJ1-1	ASSLERRGRPLTEAF
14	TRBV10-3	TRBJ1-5	AISQARGQGNQPQH
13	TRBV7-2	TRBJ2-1	ASSNSGRLLDEQF
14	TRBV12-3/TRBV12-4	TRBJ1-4	ASSRRYREHNEKLF
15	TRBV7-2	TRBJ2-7	ASSLFRDPTLGYEQY
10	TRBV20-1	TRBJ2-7	SANRQGPEQY
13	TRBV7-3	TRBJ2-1	ASSPRSSGGGEQF
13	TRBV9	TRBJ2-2	ASSVGGTNTGELF
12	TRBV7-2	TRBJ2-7	ASSLDRVVGEQY
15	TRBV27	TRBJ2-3	ASSLSTDRTHLDTQY
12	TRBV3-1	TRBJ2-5	ASSQRSGGGTQY
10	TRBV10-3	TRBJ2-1	ATRQGGETQF
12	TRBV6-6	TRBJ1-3	ASSYGSSGNTIY
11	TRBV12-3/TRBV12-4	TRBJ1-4	ASRPTGNEKLF
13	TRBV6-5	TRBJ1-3	ASSYQRRSGNTIY
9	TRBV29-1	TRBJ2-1	SARGFDEQF
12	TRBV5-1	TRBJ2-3	ASGLEQGADTQY
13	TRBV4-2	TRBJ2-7	ASSQDLQGYYEQY
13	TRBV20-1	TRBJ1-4	SARLGATTNEKLF
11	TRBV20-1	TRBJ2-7	SAAGTGVYEQY
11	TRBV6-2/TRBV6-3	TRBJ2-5	ASRAGIQETQY
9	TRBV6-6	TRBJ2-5	ASGGPETQY
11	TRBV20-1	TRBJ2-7	SAVARNTYEQY
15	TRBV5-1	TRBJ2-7	ASSLAPGGLISYEQY
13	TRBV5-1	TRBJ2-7	ASSSSSGSFYEQY
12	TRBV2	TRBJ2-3	ASSVRTSADTQY
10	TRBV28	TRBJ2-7	ASSPNRPEQY
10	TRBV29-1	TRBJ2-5	SVETGTETQY
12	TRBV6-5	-	ASSYSPGRETQY
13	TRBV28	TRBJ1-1	ASSDLTGGVTEAF
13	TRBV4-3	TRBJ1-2	ASSPDAAGHYGYT
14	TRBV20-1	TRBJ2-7	SASTHGTPLGYEQY
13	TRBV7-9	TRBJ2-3	ASSGQGRGTDTQY
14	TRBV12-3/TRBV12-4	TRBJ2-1	ASTPLAVANGGEQF
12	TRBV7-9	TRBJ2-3	ASSLGAPADTQY
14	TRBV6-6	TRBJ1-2	ASSYRRDRGNVGYT
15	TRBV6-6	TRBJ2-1	ASSPTDSGGPTNEQF
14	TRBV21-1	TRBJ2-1	ASSKIAGTVANEQF
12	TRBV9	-	ASSVGDRLYEQY
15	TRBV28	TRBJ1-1	ASSFWQGGGMNTEAF
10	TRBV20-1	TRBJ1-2	SASLGGYGYT
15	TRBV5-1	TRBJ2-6	ASSLNPGLSGANVLT
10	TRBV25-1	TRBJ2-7	ASRHMGHRTY
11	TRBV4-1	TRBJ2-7	ASSQQGHGEQY
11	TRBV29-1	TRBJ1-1	SAKTETNTEAF
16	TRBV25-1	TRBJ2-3	ASGFPRRTGRCTDTQY
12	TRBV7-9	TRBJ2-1	ASSLAGWVDEQF
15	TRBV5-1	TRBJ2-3	ASSPTSGRAGVDTQY
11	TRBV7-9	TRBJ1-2	ASSIDGGSGYT
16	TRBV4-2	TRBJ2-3	ASSQGLAGDFSTDTQY
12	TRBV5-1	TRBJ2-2	ASMRRESNGELF
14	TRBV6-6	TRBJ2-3	ASSYSASLGSDTQY
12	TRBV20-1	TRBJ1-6	SASAAGENSPLH
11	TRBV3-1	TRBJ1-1	ASSQGTVTEAF
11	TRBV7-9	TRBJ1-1	ASTVFGQGEAF
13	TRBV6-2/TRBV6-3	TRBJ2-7	ASSYSTSGAYEQY